There are many counts of the clone carrying this TCR beta chain. To make TCR beta libraries, researchers used iRepertoire HTBI primers and Arm-PCR of CDR3 regions. In TCRdb, the multiplex PCR reads were re-called with MiXCR into one record per CDR3 protein. Of about 620,000 distinct CDR3 sequences in the sample, roughly 15% were seen once. The V gene's germline CDR1 is SNHLY and CDR2 FYNNEI. J lost 3 bases, V lost 6 bases, and 10 bases had no gene match. The CDR3 has 15 amino acids. Time point of the sample: newly diagnosed GD, antithyroid drugs for less than 3 months. PBMCs provided the RNA from which the TCR library was made. These data are taken from a study of regulatory T cells in long-lasting Graves disease. Another study also made use of these data, one on T cells in Graves' hyperthyroidism and ophthalmopathy.

This sequence joins TRBV2 and TRBJ2-7; 8 bases are shared with TRBD1. The source of this sequence is a woman in her 30s with Graves disease. This sample comprised peripheral blood mononuclear cells (PBMCs), obtained at new diagnosis, from a patient treated with antithyroid drugs. The CDR3 nucleotides read TGTGCCAGCAGCCCAGAGGGGACAGGCCTCTACGAGCAGTACTTC. The encoded protein is CASSPEGTGLYEQYF.